The rows below give T cell receptor beta chains drawn from one sample of a study of blood T cell repertoires in COVID-19. The repertoire was sequenced with immunoSEQ multiplex PCR; TCRdb's copy has only in-frame clones and lacks some. The sample contains 75,000 or so clones, approximately 78% of which appear only once. The sample taken for sequencing was peripheral blood. Receptors were obtained from a man aged 55 to 70 with acute or convalescent COVID-19. The CDR3 runs from the conserved cysteine through the conserved F or W. Each record gives: V gene, J gene, CDR3 protein.

TRBV5-1,TRBJ2-5,CASSLAPGGGAETQYF
TRBV5-6,TRBJ2-3,CASSLDRYEQYF
TRBV5-1,TRBJ2-7,CASSPDGQGSEQYF
TRBV6-5,TRBJ1-2,CASSSRGQGASGYTF
TRBV7-2,TRBJ2-2,CASSPSREKANTGELFF
TRBV19,TRBJ1-2,CASSIEAGGYGYTF
TRBV7-8,TRBJ2-1,CASTELADSYNEQFF
TRBV19,TRBJ1-2,CASGDSDFYGYTF
TRBV19,TRBJ1-5,CASSTGTALNQPQHF
TRBV7-9,TRBJ2-3,CASSLGGGPTDTQYF
TRBV7-2,TRBJ1-5,CASGLQGNQPQHF
TRBV3-1/TRBV3-2,TRBJ2-5,CASMPTTGQKKYF
TRBV30,TRBJ1-6,CAWSTSPGTGGNSPLHF
TRBV6-1,TRBJ1-4,CASSARAGGRTNEKLFF
TRBV6-1,TRBJ1-6,CASNEAVSPLHF
TRBV4-3,TRBJ2-3,CASSQDPRGQEVDTQYF
TRBV21-1,TRBJ1-2,CASIRTGLGYGYTF
TRBV11-2,TRBJ2-7,CASSPGTSGYEQYF
TRBV2,TRBJ1-2,CASSEASGRNYGYTF
TRBV5-6,TRBJ1-2,CASSLGRVTGYGYTF
TRBV7-9,TRBJ1-6,CASSAQGARNSPLHF
TRBV7-2,TRBJ2-5,CASSLREVPGEETQYF
TRBV24-1,TRBJ2-7,CAPETSGSYEQYF
TRBV19,TRBJ1-1,CASSITGGTEAFF
TRBV7-2,TRBJ1-2,CASSLGWTGDGYTF
TRBV12-3/TRBV12-4,TRBJ2-1,CASSSQGGEQFF
TRBV28,TRBJ1-1,CASIGYGDRGLTEAFF
TRBV4-2,TRBJ1-4,CASSQERTGRTQKLFF
TRBV19,TRBJ2-7,CASSTELWRNGEQYF
TRBV19,TRBJ1-4,CATGGFNEKLFF
TRBV12-5,TRBJ2-3,CASGIGGTDTQYF
TRBV29-1,TRBJ1-1,CSAKYRYTEAFF
TRBV2,TRBJ2-5,CASSYPTGETETQYF
TRBV7-9,TRBJ1-1,CASSPSGQGNTEAFF
TRBV28,TRBJ1-2,CASIPGDLSYGYTF
TRBV5-1,TRBJ1-6,CASSSYLREDSPLHF
TRBV20-1,TRBJ1-4,CSATRTEKLFF
TRBV7-9,TRBJ1-4,CASSLAQGGEKLFF
TRBV20-1,TRBJ2-7,CSARASRQYF
TRBV19,TRBJ2-3,CASRVTGSADTQYF
TRBV24-1,TRBJ2-1,CATSVAGNLYNEQFF
TRBV3-1/TRBV3-2,TRBJ1-2,CASSPPRQVQGYTF
TRBV19,TRBJ1-1,CASSMEASTEAFF
TRBV27,TRBJ2-1,CASSLDSGTGQEQFF
TRBV6-5,TRBJ2-1,CAITRGQGANEQFF
TRBV7-9,TRBJ2-7,CASSFHTGSHEQYF
TRBV7-9,TRBJ2-3,CASSSGLAPDTQYF
TRBV12-5,TRBJ2-1,CASGLPLAGSYNEQFF
TRBV27,TRBJ2-5,CASSFQGHGLETQYF
TRBV19,TRBJ1-1,CASRNQQGAYTEAFF
TRBV7-2,TRBJ1-4,CASSLETRINEKLFF
TRBV6-5,TRBJ1-4,CASSYSGGGKLFF
TRBV6-2/TRBV6-3,TRBJ1-5,CASSYSRAGPNQPQHF
TRBV29-1,TRBJ1-2,CSVGSAYGYTF
TRBV25-1,TRBJ1-3,CASEKQGTGNTIYF
TRBV5-6,TRBJ1-6,CASSLSDRAGSPLHF
TRBV30,TRBJ2-3,CARRAGPYTDTQYF
TRBV7-2,TRBJ1-2,CASSLRDRGSMGGYTF
TRBV5-1,TRBJ1-1,CASSFGQGNTEAFF
TRBV7-9,TRBJ2-6,CASSSSGANVLTF